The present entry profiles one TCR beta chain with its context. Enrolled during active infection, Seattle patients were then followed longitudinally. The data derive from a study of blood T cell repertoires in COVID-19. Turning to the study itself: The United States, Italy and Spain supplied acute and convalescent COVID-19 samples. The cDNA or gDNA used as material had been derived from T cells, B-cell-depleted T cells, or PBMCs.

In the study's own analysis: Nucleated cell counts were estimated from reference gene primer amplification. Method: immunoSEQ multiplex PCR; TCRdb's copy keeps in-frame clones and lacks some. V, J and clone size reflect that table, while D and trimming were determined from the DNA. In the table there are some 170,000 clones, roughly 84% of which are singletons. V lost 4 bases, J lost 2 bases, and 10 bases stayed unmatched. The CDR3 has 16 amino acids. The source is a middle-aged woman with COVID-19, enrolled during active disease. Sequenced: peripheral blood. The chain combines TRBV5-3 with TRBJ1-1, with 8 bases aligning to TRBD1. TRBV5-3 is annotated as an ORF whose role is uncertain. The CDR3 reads CARSMQGAKRNTEAFF. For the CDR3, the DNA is TGTGCCAGAAGCATGCAGGGGGCGAAAAGAAACACTGAAGCTTTCTTT.